This T cell receptor (beta chain) was profiled in a study of T cells in Graves' hyperthyroidism and ophthalmopathy. The sample holds many counts of this clonotype. Its target is unknown. Diagnostic decisions used clinical symptoms, serum thyroxine and TRAb, thyroid ultrasound and orbital computed tomography. Findings and caveats of the study: In simple terms, a model built on 13 V-J features told ophthalmopathy apart from stable hyperthyroidism.

Authors of the study amplified TCR beta CDR3 regions from RNA transcripts. A first-round RT-PCR of the TCR CDR3 used the HTBI primer set. Using its own MiXCR run on the multiplex PCR reads, TCRdb lists one record per CDR3 protein. The data show a few hundred thousand distinct CDR3 sequences, 46% seen once. Germline values: CDR1 SGHAT, CDR2 FQNNGV. The CDR3 loop spans 16 amino acids. V was clipped by 5 bases and J by 0 bases; unmatched bases: 6. Sequenced input: peripheral blood or thyroid tissue (not recorded which). V usage is TRBV11-2 and J usage is TRBJ2-2; 7 bases are a match to TRBD1. The receptor was derived from an adult woman with Graves' disease, either hyperthyroidism or ophthalmopathy (not recorded which). The CDR3 coding sequence is TGTGCCAGCAGCGCAGCCGGGACAGCGAACACCGGGGAGCTGTTTTTT. As protein: CASSAAGTANTGELFF.